Here is one T cell receptor (beta chain) with its context. No antigen is known for it. The data originate from a study of T cell responses to AZD1222 COVID-19 vaccine. Findings and limits, study-wide: Most donors were white British and more were female, and clonal diversity was possibly underestimated. All repertoire sampling was performed exclusively after the peak T cell response.

This CDR3 has 16 residues. Germline assignment: CDR1 MNHEY and CDR2 SMNVEV (reference sequence). With 1 base removed from V and 4 bases from J, the gap between germline ends came to 11 bases. Assay: immunoSEQ multiplex PCR; the TCRdb copy retains only in-frame clones and omits some. There are approximately 120,000 clones in the sample; over 75% occur only once, and roughly 10% lies in the top ten. The chain couples TRBV27 to TRBJ2-6, with D perhaps matching TRBD2 (5 bases). The clonotype originates from an adult in good health. Sample: peripheral blood, taken on day 0 of AZD1222 vaccination. The CDR3 region has the DNA TGTGCCAGCAGTTTATTGCGGACTCTGGGGGCCAACGTCCTGACTTTC. Amino acid sequence: CASSLLRTLGANVLTF.